This TCR beta chain comes out of a study of OX40 agonist ivuxolimab in advanced cancers. This clone has only one observation. Its antigen is not known. TCRdb's copy holds only in-frame clones and misses some; the assay was immunoSEQ multiplex PCR. The sample has 79,000 or so clones, approximately 85% seen once. General study results and limits: No determination was made of the antigen specificity of the expanded peripheral T cells. Those patients achieving a partial response at 0.1-3.0 mg/kg showed among the lowest clonal expansion. Clonal expansion was seen in CD4+ and CD8+ blood T cells by week 6 at 0.1 to 3.0 mg/kg.

The sequence derives from an adult with an advanced solid tumor such as melanoma, head and neck, liver or kidney cancer. The input for sequencing was CD4+ or CD8+ T cells sorted from blood, taken in a trial of the OX40 agonist ivuxolimab.

This CDR3 reads CASSNDRGTEAFF. The CDR3 DNA follows: TGTGCCAGCAGCAACGACAGGGGCACTGAAGCTTTCTTT. The chain couples TRBV5-4 to TRBJ1-1; TRBD1 aligns across 8 bases. Germline V lookup: CDR1 SGHNT, CDR2 YYREEE (reference sequence). V was clipped by 4 bases and J by 4 bases; unmatched bases: 3. The CDR3 is made up of 13 amino acids.